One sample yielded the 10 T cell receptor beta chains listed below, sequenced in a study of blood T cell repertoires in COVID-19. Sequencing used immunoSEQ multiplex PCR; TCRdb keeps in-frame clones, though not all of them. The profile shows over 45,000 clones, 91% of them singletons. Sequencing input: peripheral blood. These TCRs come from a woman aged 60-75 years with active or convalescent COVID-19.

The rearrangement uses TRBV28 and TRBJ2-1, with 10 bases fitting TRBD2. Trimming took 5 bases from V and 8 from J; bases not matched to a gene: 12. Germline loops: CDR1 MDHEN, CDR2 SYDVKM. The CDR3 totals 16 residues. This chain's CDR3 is CASSPPEGLASYEQFF. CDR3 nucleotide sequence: TGTGCCAGCAGTCCCCCGGAGGGACTAGCGTCTTATGAGCAGTTCTTC.

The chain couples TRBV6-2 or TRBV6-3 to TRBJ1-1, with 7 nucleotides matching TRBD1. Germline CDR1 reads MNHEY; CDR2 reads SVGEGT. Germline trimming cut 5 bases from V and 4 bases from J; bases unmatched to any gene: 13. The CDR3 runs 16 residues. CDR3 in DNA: TGTGCCAGCAGTGACCCGTCGCACAGGGGAAGCACTGAAGCTTTCTTT. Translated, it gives CASSDPSHRGSTEAFF.

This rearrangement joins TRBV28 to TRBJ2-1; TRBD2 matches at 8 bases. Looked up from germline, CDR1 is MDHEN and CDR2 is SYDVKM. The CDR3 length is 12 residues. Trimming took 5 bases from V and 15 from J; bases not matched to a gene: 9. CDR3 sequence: CASSGRGALGFF. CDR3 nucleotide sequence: TGTGCCAGCAGTGGGCGGGGGGCCCTTGGGTTCTTC.

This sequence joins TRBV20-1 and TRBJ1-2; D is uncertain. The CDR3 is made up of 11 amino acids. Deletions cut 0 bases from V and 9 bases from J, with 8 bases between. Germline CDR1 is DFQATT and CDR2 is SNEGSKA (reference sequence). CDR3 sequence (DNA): TGCAGTGCTAGAGATCTGGAGAGCTACACCTTC. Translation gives CSARDLESYTF.

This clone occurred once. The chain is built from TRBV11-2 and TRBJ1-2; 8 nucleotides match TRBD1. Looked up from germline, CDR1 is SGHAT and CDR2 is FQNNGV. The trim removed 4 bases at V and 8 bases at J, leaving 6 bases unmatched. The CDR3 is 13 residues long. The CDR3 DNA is TGTGCCAGCAGCTCAAGACAGGGGAGAGGCTACACCTTC. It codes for CASSSRQGRGYTF.

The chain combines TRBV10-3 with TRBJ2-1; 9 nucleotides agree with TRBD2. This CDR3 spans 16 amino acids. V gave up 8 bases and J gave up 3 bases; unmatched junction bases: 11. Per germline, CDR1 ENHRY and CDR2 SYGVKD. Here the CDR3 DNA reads TGTGCCATCCACCCGGGACTAGCAGATATCTACAATGAGCAGTTCTTC. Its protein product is CAIHPGLADIYNEQFF.

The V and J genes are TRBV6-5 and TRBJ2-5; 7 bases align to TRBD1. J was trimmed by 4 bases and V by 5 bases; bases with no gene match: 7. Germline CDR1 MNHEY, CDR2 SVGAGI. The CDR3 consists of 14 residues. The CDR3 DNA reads TGTGCCAGCAGTCTATCACAGGGGTCAGAGACCCAGTACTTC. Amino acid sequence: CASSLSQGSETQYF.

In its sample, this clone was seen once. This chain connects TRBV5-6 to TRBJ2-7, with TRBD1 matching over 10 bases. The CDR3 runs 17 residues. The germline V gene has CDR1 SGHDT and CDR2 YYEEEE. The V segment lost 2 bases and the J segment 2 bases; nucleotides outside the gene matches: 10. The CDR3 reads CASSFLRPGTGAYEQYF. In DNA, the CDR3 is TGTGCCAGCAGCTTTTTAAGGCCCGGGACAGGGGCCTACGAGCAGTACTTC.

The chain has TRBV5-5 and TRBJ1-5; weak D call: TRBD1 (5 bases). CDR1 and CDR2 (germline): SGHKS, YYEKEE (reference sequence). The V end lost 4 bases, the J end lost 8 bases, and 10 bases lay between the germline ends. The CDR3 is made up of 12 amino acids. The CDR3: CASSGRGEPQHF. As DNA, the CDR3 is TGTGCCAGCAGCGGGAGGGGTGAGCCCCAGCATTTT.

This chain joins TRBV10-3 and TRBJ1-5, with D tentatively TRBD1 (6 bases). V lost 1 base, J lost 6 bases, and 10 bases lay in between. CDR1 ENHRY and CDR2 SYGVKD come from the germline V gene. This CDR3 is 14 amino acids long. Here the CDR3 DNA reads TGTGCCATCAGTGAGTTAAACAGGGTTCAGCCCCAGCATTTT. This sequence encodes CAISELNRVQPQHF.